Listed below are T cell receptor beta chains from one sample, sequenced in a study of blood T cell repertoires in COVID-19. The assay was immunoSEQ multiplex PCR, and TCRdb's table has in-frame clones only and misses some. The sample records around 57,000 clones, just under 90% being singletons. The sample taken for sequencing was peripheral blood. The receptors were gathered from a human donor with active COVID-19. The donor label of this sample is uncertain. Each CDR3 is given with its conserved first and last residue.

CASGLSTGSDEQFF TRBJ2-1 TRBV12-5
CASSQDGKGQGEGEQYF TRBJ2-7 TRBV4-3
CASSSGEANEQFF TRBJ2-1 TRBV6-2/TRBV6-3
CASSSFSGATGELFF TRBJ2-2 TRBV7-3
CASTVTPTTNEKLFF TRBJ1-4 TRBV9
CASSQEWLQVGGYTF TRBJ1-2 TRBV4-2
CASSQEWEHNQPQHF TRBJ1-5 TRBV4-3
CSVSGGGSSYEQYF TRBJ2-7 TRBV29-1
CAISDRADTGELFF TRBJ2-2 TRBV10-3
CASSYGGWLLGETQYF TRBJ2-5 TRBV6-2/TRBV6-3
CASSLGSGGTDTQYF TRBJ2-3 TRBV5-1
CASSLIWGSGQASGELFF TRBJ2-2 TRBV21-1
CASSPQVQGYYEQYF TRBJ2-7 TRBV18
CASSYQGQGGYTF TRBJ1-2 TRBV6-6
CASSITVQGGETQYF TRBJ2-5 TRBV19
CASSFGQGRGIETQYF TRBJ2-5 TRBV5-1
CASSFALAGETQYF TRBJ2-5 TRBV7-7
CASSGDRVGGYTF TRBJ1-2 TRBV6-5
CASSQDGDRVQPQHF TRBJ1-5 TRBV4-2
CASSSLGGYATDTQYF TRBJ2-3 TRBV11-1
CASSYRSLALSYEQYF TRBJ2-7 TRBV6-2/TRBV6-3
CAWSVQGTPPTYEQYF TRBJ2-7 TRBV30
CASSYSDREADTQYF TRBJ2-3 TRBV6-5
CASSPGGSSDIQYF TRBJ2-4 TRBV7-2
CASRSRDRGHYGYTF TRBJ1-2 TRBV28
CASSDRAANQPQHF TRBJ1-5 TRBV27
CATSRGGFVVLGNEQFF TRBJ2-1 TRBV15
CASSLEKQGAGGYTF TRBJ1-2 TRBV27
CASKRSGNSYEQYF TRBJ2-7 TRBV19
CASSQDRSGGVSYNEQFF TRBJ2-1 TRBV3-1/TRBV3-2
CASSFRGSGYYEQYF TRBJ2-7 TRBV7-9
CASSPRSSDTQYF TRBJ2-3 TRBV4-3
CAWTFGTGSTDTQYF TRBJ2-3 TRBV30
CASSPGLAGDNEQFF TRBJ2-1 TRBV6-5
CASSRPPGTGGEQFF TRBJ2-1 TRBV6-5
CASSQEGGGSGTQYF TRBJ2-5 TRBV3-1/TRBV3-2
CASSLLVAGENEQFF TRBJ2-1 TRBV5-1
CATRQGNEKLFF TRBJ1-4 TRBV19
CASSFGGLQTYNEQFF TRBJ2-1 TRBV5-1
CASSQVQGGGYTF TRBJ1-2 TRBV3-1/TRBV3-2
CASSPRAGETYEQYF TRBJ2-7 TRBV18
CASGKKGWPNTEAFF TRBJ1-1 TRBV5-6
CASSEGGPSAPRSFF TRBJ1-1 TRBV2
CASSMREQGSNTEAFF TRBJ1-1 TRBV19
CSASPAGVEYTGELFF TRBJ2-2 TRBV20-1
CASSLRRQTYEQYF TRBJ2-7 TRBV7-2
CASSPPGANTGELFF TRBJ2-2 TRBV7-2